These T cell receptor beta chains were read from a single sample in a study of T cell responses to AZD1222 COVID-19 vaccine. Sequenced by immunoSEQ multiplex PCR; TCRdb stores in-frame clones only, minus some. In the table there are some 40,000 clones, around four fifths of which are singletons. Sequenced material: peripheral blood, taken 28 days after the second dose of the MenACWY control vaccine. These receptors all stem from an adult who received the MenACWY meningococcal vaccine as a control. CDR3s include the opening cysteine and the closing phenylalanine or tryptophan. The D gene is left open where the match is weak. The size field is filled for only some rows; it gives once, few, many or a size class.

J gene: TRBJ1-2
D gene: -
V gene: TRBV28
clone size: -
CDR3 protein: CASSFPRGGDYGYTF
CDR3 DNA: TGTGCCAGCAGTTTCCCCCGCGGGGGCGACTATGGCTACACCTTC

J gene: TRBJ1-1
D gene: -
V gene: TRBV6-1
clone size: -
CDR3 protein: CASSERGWTEAFF
CDR3 DNA: TGTGCCAGCAGTGAGCGGGGGTGGACTGAAGCTTTCTTT

J gene: TRBJ2-3
D gene: TRBD1
V gene: TRBV18
clone size: -
CDR3 protein: CASSPRNRGSTDTQYF
CDR3 DNA: TGTGCCAGCTCACCGCGGAACAGGGGTAGCACAGATACGCAGTATTTT

J gene: TRBJ2-7
D gene: TRBD2
V gene: TRBV4-1
clone size: few
CDR3 protein: CASSSLAGGGQYF
CDR3 DNA: TGCGCCAGCAGCTCCCTAGCGGGAGGTGGTCAGTACTTC

J gene: TRBJ2-1
D gene: TRBD1
V gene: TRBV6-5
clone size: once
CDR3 protein: CASTRDRAGTNEQFF
CDR3 DNA: TGTGCCAGCACCCGGGACAGGGCGGGCACCAATGAGCAGTTCTTC

J gene: TRBJ1-2
D gene: TRBD1
V gene: TRBV28
clone size: -
CDR3 protein: CASSLGQGLGYTF
CDR3 DNA: TGTGCCAGCAGTTTAGGACAGGGACTAGGCTACACCTTC

J gene: TRBJ1-1
D gene: TRBD1
V gene: TRBV3-1/TRBV3-2
clone size: -
CDR3 protein: CASMTGLSNTEAFF
CDR3 DNA: TGTGCCAGCATGACAGGGCTGTCGAACACTGAAGCTTTCTTT

J gene: TRBJ1-2
D gene: TRBD1
V gene: TRBV19
clone size: once
CDR3 protein: CASSIEGTALNGYTF
CDR3 DNA: TGTGCCAGTAGTATAGAAGGGACAGCCCTGAATGGCTACACCTTC

J gene: TRBJ1-4
D gene: -
V gene: TRBV7-6
clone size: -
CDR3 protein: CASSFSAAATNEKLFF
CDR3 DNA: TGTGCCAGCAGCTTTTCAGCAGCAGCAACTAATGAAAAACTGTTTTTT

J gene: TRBJ1-1
D gene: -
V gene: TRBV4-1
clone size: -
CDR3 protein: CASSQERRGAEAFF
CDR3 DNA: TGCGCCAGCAGCCAAGAAAGGCGGGGGGCTGAAGCTTTCTTT

J gene: TRBJ2-7
D gene: -
V gene: TRBV3-1/TRBV3-2
clone size: once
CDR3 protein: CASSQDLYSYEQYF
CDR3 DNA: TGTGCCAGCAGCCAAGACTTATACTCCTACGAGCAGTACTTC

J gene: TRBJ1-2
D gene: -
V gene: TRBV5-4
clone size: -
CDR3 protein: CASSPTTDNYGYTF
CDR3 DNA: TGTGCCAGCAGCCCGACGACAGATAACTATGGCTACACCTTC

J gene: TRBJ1-6
D gene: -
V gene: TRBV6-5
clone size: -
CDR3 protein: CAGRKEGSYNSPLHF
CDR3 DNA: TGTGCCGGCAGAAAGGAGGGTTCCTATAATTCACCCCTCCACTTT

J gene: TRBJ2-5
D gene: -
V gene: TRBV30
clone size: -
CDR3 protein: CAWSVGLQETQYF
CDR3 DNA: TGTGCCTGGAGTGTTGGACTGCAAGAGACCCAGTACTTC

J gene: TRBJ1-1
D gene: -
V gene: TRBV6-5
clone size: -
CDR3 protein: CASRSTVNTEAFF
CDR3 DNA: TGTGCCAGCAGGTCGACAGTAAACACTGAAGCTTTCTTT

J gene: TRBJ2-7
D gene: -
V gene: TRBV5-1
clone size: -
CDR3 protein: CASSPRRGTGSSYEQYF
CDR3 DNA: TGCGCCAGCAGTCCACGTCGTGGGACGGGGAGCTCCTACGAGCAGTACTTC

J gene: TRBJ2-1
D gene: TRBD2
V gene: TRBV11-3
clone size: few
CDR3 protein: CASREGGGRNEQFF
CDR3 DNA: TGTGCCAGCCGTGAAGGCGGGGGGCGGAATGAGCAGTTCTTC

J gene: TRBJ2-3
D gene: TRBD2
V gene: TRBV19
clone size: -
CDR3 protein: CASSLRLAGGHVGTDTQYF
CDR3 DNA: TGTGCCAGTAGTTTACGGCTAGCGGGGGGGCATGTAGGGACAGATACGCAGTATTTT

J gene: TRBJ1-3
D gene: -
V gene: TRBV5-1
clone size: -
CDR3 protein: CASSLQTGSGNTIYF
CDR3 DNA: TGCGCCAGCAGCTTGCAGACGGGTTCTGGAAACACCATATATTTT

J gene: TRBJ2-2
D gene: -
V gene: TRBV5-6
clone size: few
CDR3 protein: CASSLGLVRTGELFF
CDR3 DNA: TGTGCCAGCAGCTTGGGACTAGTACGAACCGGGGAGCTGTTTTTT